This is a list of T cell receptor beta chains from one sample in a study of T cells in Graves' hyperthyroidism and ophthalmopathy. From the multiplex PCR reads, TCRdb called clonotypes with MiXCR, one entry per CDR3 protein. The data show more than 500,000 distinct CDR3 sequences, 15% to 20% seen once. What was sequenced was blood. The origin of the receptors is a woman aged 30 to 39 with Graves' ophthalmopathy. Both conserved end residues are part of each CDR3. Fields, in order: V gene, J gene, clone size, D gene, CDR3 protein, CDR3 DNA. A D gene is named only where the DNA matches it firmly. Clone size, where shown, is once, few, many, or a class for clones that have expanded.

>TRBV24-1|TRBJ2-4|.|.
CATSGGPGQNIQYF
TGTGCCACCAGTGGTGGTCCGGGCCAAAACATTCAGTACTTC
>TRBV29-1|TRBJ1-1|many|TRBD1
CSVEIRQGVAFF
TGCAGCGTTGAGATTAGACAGGGCGTAGCTTTCTTT
>TRBV7-2|TRBJ2-6|.|.
CASSSLPGPASGANVLTF
TGTGCCAGCAGTTCTCTTCCGGGACCCGCCTCTGGGGCCAACGTCCTGACTTTC
>TRBV6-2/TRBV6-3|TRBJ1-5|.|TRBD1
CASSQDIGTENHQPQHF
TGTGCCAGCAGTCAGGATATCGGGACAGAGAATCATCAGCCCCAGCATTTT
>TRBV12-3/TRBV12-4|TRBJ1-6|many|TRBD1
CASSLGQTYNSPLHF
TGTGCCAGCAGTCTGGGACAGACCTATAATTCACCCCTCCACTTT
>TRBV7-9|TRBJ1-5|many|.
CASSLEKHQPQHF
TGTGCCAGCAGCCTGGAAAAGCATCAGCCCCAGCATTTT
>TRBV7-2|TRBJ1-5|.|.
CASSLDGGTNQPQHF
TGTGCCAGCAGCTTAGATGGCGGTACCAATCAGCCCCAGCATTTT
>TRBV6-1|TRBJ2-5|many|.
CAGGGASEVTQYF
TGTGCCGGGGGGGGGGCCTCGGAGGTTACCCAGTACTTC
>TRBV20-1|TRBJ1-5|many|.
CSARDREGRQPQHF
TGCAGTGCTAGAGATAGGGAGGGTAGGCAGCCCCAGCATTTT
>TRBV11-2|TRBJ2-7|few|.
CASSHQLAEQYF
TGTGCCAGCAGCCACCAACTAGCTGAGCAGTACTTC
>TRBV6-5|TRBJ2-7|few|.
CASRDKLGASYEQYF
TGTGCCAGCAGAGATAAGCTGGGGGCGTCTTACGAGCAGTACTTC
>TRBV4-1|TRBJ2-2|few|.
CASSQAGRVDTGELFF
TGCGCCAGCAGCCAAGCGGGTAGGGTGGACACCGGGGAGCTGTTTTTT
>TRBV10-3|TRBJ2-5|.|TRBD1
CATGTGRVKETQYF
TGTGCCACCGGGACAGGGAGAGTAAAAGAGACCCAGTACTTC
>TRBV6-2/TRBV6-3|TRBJ2-1|few|TRBD2
CASSRASGLTYNEQFF
TGTGCCAGCAGTAGAGCTAGCGGATTGACCTACAATGAGCAGTTCTTC
>TRBV7-9|TRBJ2-1|.|.
CASSATRVSVANYNEQFF
TGTGCCAGCAGCGCCACAAGGGTGAGCGTAGCAAACTACAATGAGCAGTTCTTC
>TRBV5-5|TRBJ2-1|few|.
CASSLEHTVYNEQFF
TGTGCCAGCAGCTTGGAACACACTGTATACAATGAGCAGTTCTTC
>TRBV18|TRBJ1-1|many|.
CASSQLIPGRVSTEAFF
TGTGCCAGCTCACAACTAATTCCTGGCAGGGTAAGCACTGAAGCTTTCTTT
>TRBV18|TRBJ1-1|many|.
CASSPLREGTEAFF
TGTGCCAGCTCACCACTGCGGGAGGGCACTGAAGCTTTCTTT
>TRBV30|TRBJ2-4|many|.
CAWSPAGILAKNIQYF
TGTGCCTGGAGTCCTGCAGGGATACTAGCCAAAAACATTCAGTACTTC
>TRBV7-2|TRBJ1-2|.|.
CASSLGAQGSYGYTF
TGTGCCAGCAGCTTGGGGGCTCAGGGGAGTTATGGCTACACCTTC
>TRBV18|TRBJ2-1|.|TRBD2
CASSPSGNDNEQFF
TGTGCCAGCTCACCAAGCGGGAACGACAATGAGCAGTTCTTC
>TRBV2|TRBJ1-2|many|TRBD1
CASRYRDSPNYGYTF
TGTGCCAGCAGATATAGGGACAGCCCTAACTATGGCTACACCTTC
>TRBV28|TRBJ2-3|many|.
CASSLEPGASTDTQYF
TGTGCCAGCAGTTTGGAGCCAGGGGCTAGCACAGATACGCAGTATTTT
>TRBV28|TRBJ2-3|many|TRBD2
CAIQRGGLAGPTDTQYF
TGTGCCATCCAGAGGGGGGGACTAGCGGGACCCACAGATACGCAGTATTTT
>TRBV28|TRBJ2-7|many|TRBD1
CASTLSSRDRGEQYF
TGTGCCAGCACCCTATCGTCCCGGGACAGGGGCGAGCAGTACTTC
>TRBV29-1|TRBJ2-2|.|.
CSVEGGTPTGELFF
TGCAGCGTTGAAGGTGGGACACCCACCGGGGAGCTGTTTTTT